The 13 T cell receptor beta chains in this list originate from one sample, sequenced in a study of vaccination and CD4 T cells after COVID-19. No antigens are known for them. The assay that was used to sequence DNA from cultured CD4+ T cells was the Oncomine TCR Beta short-read assay. TCRdb ran MiXCR on the PCR reads and lists one entry per CDR3 protein. The sample consists of about 19,000 distinct CDR3 sequences, around 42% of them appearing once. Treatment meaning: roughly 10-day PBMC culture with coronavirus spike peptide pools or control peptides (ViraFEST assay). The sample here was CD4+ T cells from blood, cultured in vitro, taken after SARS-CoV-2 vaccination. All receptors come from a human donor who had recovered from COVID-19.

This clonotype was counted between two and nine times. The chain carries TRBV11-3 and TRBJ2-3; the D is unclear. Trimming left V 5 bases short and J 2 bases short, with 14 bases between. CDR1 and CDR2 (germline): SGHNT, YENEEA. CDR3 length: 15 residues. CDR3 loop: CASSPTPLSTDTQYF. In nucleotides, the CDR3 is TGTGCCAGCAGCCCAACCCCCCTGTCCACAGATACGCAGTATTTT.

This chain connects TRBV27 to TRBJ1-1; the D gene is possibly TRBD1 (5 bases). V was clipped by 4 bases and J by 2 bases, with 17 bases between them. This CDR3 has 16 residues. Looked up from germline, CDR1 is MNHEY and CDR2 is SMNVEV (reference sequence). The CDR3 nucleotides read TGTGCCAGCAGTTGGGACGGACGAACCGACAACACTGAAGCTTTCTTT. Translated, it gives CASSWDGRTDNTEAFF.

The chain uses TRBV6-1 and TRBJ2-1; TRBD2 matches 8 bases. The CDR3 is 17 residues long. Germline CDR1 and CDR2: MNHNS and SASEGT. Trimming cost V 0 bases and J 3 bases; bases outside gene matches: 7. The CDR3 region has the DNA TGTGCCAGCAGTGAAGCGCCGGCGGGGGGCGACTACAATGAGCAGTTCTTC. Amino acids: CASSEAPAGGDYNEQFF.

This chain links TRBV6-4 with TRBJ2-2, with 10 positions matching TRBD2. CDR1 MRHNA and CDR2 SNTAGT come from the germline V gene. The CDR3 contains 17 residues. With 4 bases clipped from V and 1 base from J, the junction kept 6 bases outside the gene matches. CDR3: CASSASVAGGNTGELFF. The CDR3, as DNA: TGTGCCAGCAGTGCAAGCGTAGCGGGAGGGAACACCGGGGAGCTGTTTTTT.

This chain uses TRBV4-2 with TRBJ1-1; 7 positions match TRBD1. The length of the CDR3 is 15 residues. The trim removed 1 base at V and 5 bases at J, leaving 7 bases unmatched. CDR1 is LGHNA, CDR2 YNFKEQ, per germline. In DNA, the CDR3 is TGTGCCAGCAGCCAAGTATCGACAGGGCAGACTGAAGCTTTCTTT. Encoded protein: CASSQVSTGQTEAFF.

The rearrangement uses TRBV7-2 and TRBJ1-3, with TRBD1 matching over 9 bases. CDR1 SGHTA and CDR2 FQGNSA come from the germline V gene. The V and J ends lost 5 bases and 4 bases, in that order; junction bases with no gene match: 15. This CDR3 spans 18 amino acids. The CDR3 here is CASSPSPSTGGEGNTIYF. The CDR3 region has the DNA TGTGCCAGCAGCCCCAGCCCCTCGACAGGGGGTGAGGGAAACACCATATATTTT.

This chain links TRBV4-3 with TRBJ2-7; 7 bases are a match to TRBD1. The CDR3 runs 16 residues. The V gene's germline CDR1 is LGHNA and CDR2 YSLEER. J lost 2 bases, V lost 3 bases, and 10 bases had no gene match. In nucleotides, the CDR3 is TGCGCCAGCAGCCAGGGCCCTAGGGACAGCGCCTACGAGCAGTACTTC. Amino acids: CASSQGPRDSAYEQYF.

V usage is TRBV12-3 or TRBV12-4 and J usage is TRBJ1-5; D may be TRBD1 (6 bases). The length of the CDR3 is 13 residues. The V end lost 7 bases, the J end lost 3 bases, and 10 bases lay between the germline ends. CDR3 loop: CASTGGDNQPQHF. The CDR3 DNA sequence: TGTGCCAGCACCGGGGGCGACAATCAGCCCCAGCATTTT.

This clonotype turned up a few times. The genes are TRBV7-3 and TRBJ1-5; D ambiguous. CDR3 size: 14 residues. V lost 1 base to trimming and J lost 3 bases, with 7 bases between them. Germline V gene data show CDR1 as SGHTA and CDR2 as FQGTGA. The CDR3 DNA is TGTGCCAGCAGCTTAAGGGGAATCAATCAGCCCCAGCATTTT. Translated: CASSLRGINQPQHF.

The rearrangement uses TRBV12-3 or TRBV12-4 and TRBJ1-5; D gene ambiguous. The CDR3 loop spans 14 amino acids. The V end lost 2 bases, the J end lost 6 bases, and 11 bases lay between the germline ends. The CDR3 spells CASSLLGGPQPQHF. CDR3 nucleotide sequence: TGTGCCAGCAGTTTATTGGGAGGTCCTCAGCCCCAGCATTTT.

CDR3 residues: CASSLGLVYEQYF. CDR3 in DNA: TGTGCCAGCAGTTTGGGTCTCGTCTACGAGCAGTACTTC. The chain carries TRBV27 and TRBJ2-7; D not certain. The CDR3 extends over 13 amino acids. Trimming cost V 3 bases and J 3 bases, with 9 bases left between them. Germline loops: CDR1 MNHEY, CDR2 SMNVEV (reference sequence).

CDR3: CASSLGADTQYF. CDR3 coding DNA: TGCGCCAGCAGCTTGGGAGCAGATACGCAGTATTTT. This sequence joins TRBV5-1 and TRBJ2-3; D is ambiguous. Trimming took 0 bases from V and 4 from J, leaving 3 bases between them. CDR3 length: 12 residues. The germline gives CDR1 SGHRS, CDR2 YFSETQ.

The chain uses TRBV7-9 and TRBJ1-2; D is perhaps TRBD1 (5 bases). Germline V lookup: CDR1 SEHNR, CDR2 FQNEAQ (reference sequence). V lost 5 bases and J lost 6, with 10 bases in between. The CDR3 consists of 12 residues. CDR3 nucleotide sequence: TGTGCCAGCAGCCCGGGACCTGATGGCTACACCTTC. This codes for CASSPGPDGYTF. Filled out from reference TRBV7-9 and TRBJ1-2, the complete variable domain reads DTGVSQNPRHKITKRGQNVTFRCDPISEHNRLYWYRQTLGQGPEFLTYFQNEAQLEKSRLLSDRFSAERPKGSFSTLEIQRTEQGDSAMYLCASSPGPDGYTFGSGTRLTVV.